This T cell receptor beta chain was sequenced in a study of blood T cells in healthy people across ages. Study outcomes and limitations: Across the age range, TCR beta diversity per million T cells fell in a roughly linear way. Versus aged donors, long-lived donors had higher diversity and more naive CD4+ cells.

A second PCR of about 7 to 11 cycles used a sample-barcoded 5' primer and a J-beta primer mix. Using its own MiXCR run on the 5' RACE reads, TCRdb lists one record per CDR3 protein. The sample contains roughly 860,000 distinct CDR3 sequences, under 80% of which appear only once. The CDR3 is 15 residues long. CDR1 SGDLS and CDR2 YYNGEE come from the germline V gene. V shed 0 bases and J shed 4 bases, with 11 bases lying between them. With regard to this clonotype: Its antigen remains unidentified.

The TCR sequence derives from a man younger than 40 in good health. This sequence joins TRBV9 and TRBJ1-5, with D perhaps matching TRBD1 (6 bases). Specimen: blood. The CDR3 sequence is CASSVEGQGNQPQHF. CDR3 in DNA: TGTGCCAGCAGCGTAGAAGGGCAGGGGAATCAGCCCCAGCATTTT.